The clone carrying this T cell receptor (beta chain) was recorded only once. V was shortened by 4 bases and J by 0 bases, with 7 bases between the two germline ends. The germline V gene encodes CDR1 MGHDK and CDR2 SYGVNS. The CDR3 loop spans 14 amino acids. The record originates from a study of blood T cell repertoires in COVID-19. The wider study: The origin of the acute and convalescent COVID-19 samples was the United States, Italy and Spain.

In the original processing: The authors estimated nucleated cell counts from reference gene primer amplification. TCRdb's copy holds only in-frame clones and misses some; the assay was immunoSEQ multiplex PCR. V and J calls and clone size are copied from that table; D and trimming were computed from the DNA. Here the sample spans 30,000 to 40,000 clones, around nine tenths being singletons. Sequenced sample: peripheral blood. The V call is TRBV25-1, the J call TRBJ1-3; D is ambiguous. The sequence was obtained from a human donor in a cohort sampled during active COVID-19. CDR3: CASSGSSSGNTIYF. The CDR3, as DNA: TGTGCCAGCAGTGGCAGTTCCTCTGGAAACACCATATATTTT.